The 26 T cell receptor beta chains below were found in one sample sequenced in a study of identical twins. TCRdb recomputed calls from the 5' RACE reads with MiXCR, one row per CDR3 protein. The table shows roughly 240,000 distinct CDR3 sequences, with 7% to 8.5% occurring only once. These same data were also listed under a study on yellow fever vaccine responses in identical twins.

Sequenced: CD8+ T cells sorted from blood. The origin of the receptors is a woman in her late teens or twenties in good health.

This clonotype was found a few times. The DNA of the CDR3 is TGTGCCAGCAGACCTGAGACAGGGACCTATGGCTACACCTTC. Translating gives CASRPETGTYGYTF. This chain uses TRBV12-3 or TRBV12-4 with TRBJ1-2, with 7 bases aligning to TRBD1. J was trimmed by 4 bases and V by 6 bases; bases with no gene match: 8. CDR3 length equals 14 residues.

This clonotype came up many times. The rearrangement links TRBV7-9 to TRBJ2-3; the D gene is possibly TRBD1 (6 bases). With 1 base removed from V and 1 base from J, the gap between germline ends came to 9 bases. The germline V gene has CDR1 SEHNR and CDR2 FQNEAQ (reference sequence). CDR3 length: 15 amino acids. In DNA, the CDR3 is TGTGCCAGCAGCTTAGGGGGACACCGCACAGATACGCAGTATTTT. This translates into CASSLGGHRTDTQYF.

The gene calls are TRBV5-6 and TRBJ1-4; the D gene is possibly TRBD1 (5 bases). There are 19 residues in the CDR3. V lost 0 bases to trimming and J lost 0 bases, with 18 bases between them. CDR1 and CDR2 (germline): SGHDT, YYEEEE. The CDR3 bases are TGTGCCAGCAGCTTGGGACCCAGGGCCGCCACCGCAACTAATGAAAAACTGTTTTTT. Protein product: CASSLGPRAATATNEKLFF.

This clonotype has only a few counts. The V call is TRBV20-1, the J call TRBJ2-7, with TRBD1 matching over 10 bases. V was pared by 2 bases and J by 3 bases, with 4 bases of the junction left unmatched. Germline assignment: CDR1 DFQATT and CDR2 SNEGSKA (reference sequence). The length of the CDR3 is 14 residues. The CDR3 DNA sequence: TGCAGTGCTAGACTCCGGGACAGGGGCTACGAGCAGTACTTC. Its translation is CSARLRDRGYEQYF.

This clonotype was counted many times. V usage is TRBV15 and J usage is TRBJ2-7; no clear D gene. The V end lost 3 bases, the J end lost 5 bases, and 8 bases lay between the germline ends. There are 12 residues in the CDR3. Per the germline V gene, CDR1 is LNHNV and CDR2 is YYDKDF (reference sequence). The CDR3 bases are TGTGCCACCAGCAGTATTGAGAACGAGCAGTACTTC. Translated: CATSSIENEQYF. Combining the CDR3 with reference TRBV15 and TRBJ2-7 gives the whole variable domain DAMVIQNPRYQVTQFGKPVTLSCSQTLNHNVMYWYQQKSSQAPKLLFHYYDKDFNNEADTPDNFQSRRPNTSFCFLDIRSPGLGDTAMYLCATSSIENEQYFGPGTRLTVT.

Concerning this clonotype itself: This may be a read error: a much more frequent sequence differs by one nucleotide. Given the absence of the conserved phenylalanine or tryptophan at the CDR3 end, a read error is likely. J is TRBJ2-7 and V is TRBV7-9; 8 positions match TRBD1. The length of the CDR3 is 14 residues. In germline, CDR1 is SEHNR, CDR2 FQNEAQ (reference sequence). The trim removed 7 bases at V and 1 base at J, leaving 6 bases unmatched. This chain's CDR3 is CASNGQGSSYEQYL. CDR3 nucleotides: TGTGCCAGCAACGGACAGGGATCTTCCTACGAGCAGTACCTC.

This clonotype came up a few times. The genes are TRBV27 and TRBJ2-2; D gene unclear. Trimming left V 3 bases short and J 4 bases short, with 9 bases between. The CDR3 spans 14 residues. Germline loops: CDR1 MNHEY, CDR2 SMNVEV (reference sequence). CDR3 nucleotide sequence: TGTGCCAGCAGTTTCTCATGGGGCACCGGGGAGCTGTTTTTT. Amino acid sequence: CASSFSWGTGELFF.

This clonotype was found a few times. This chain uses TRBV12-3 or TRBV12-4 with TRBJ2-5; D tentatively fits TRBD1 or TRBD2 (7 bases each). The CDR3 is made up of 14 amino acids. Trimming shortened V by 3 bases and J by 5 bases, and 13 bases separated the two germline ends. The CDR3 spells CASSLRGREETQYF. CDR3 in DNA: TGTGCCAGCAGTTTGAGGGGGCGGGAGGAGACCCAGTACTTC.

This clonotype was seen only a few times. The gene calls are TRBV7-9 and TRBJ2-3; perhaps TRBD2 as D (6 bases). CDR1 and CDR2 from the germline V gene are SEHNR and FQNEAQ (reference sequence). The V end was cut by 5 bases, the J end by 2 bases, with 17 bases between. This CDR3 spans 16 amino acids. CDR3 sequence: CASSPRGGDLTDTQYF. Here the CDR3 DNA reads TGTGCCAGCAGCCCAAGGGGCGGGGACCTCACAGATACGCAGTATTTT.

The V call is TRBV10-2, the J call TRBJ2-1, with 8 positions matching TRBD2. After removal of 6 bases from V and 1 base from J, the junction contained 5 bases not matched to a gene. The CDR3 is made up of 15 amino acids. Per the germline V gene, CDR1 is WSHSY and CDR2 is SAAADI. The CDR3 bases are TGCGCCAGCAGAAGCGGGAGTCGATCCTACAATGAGCAGTTCTTC. This encodes CASRSGSRSYNEQFF.

This chain links TRBV29-1 with TRBJ2-1, with 8 bases that match TRBD2. The ends lost 7 bases at V and 2 bases at J; junction bases unmatched: 4. Germline V gives CDR1 SQVTM, CDR2 ANQGSEA. The CDR3 loop spans 13 amino acids. The CDR3 nucleotides read TGCAGCGGGAGCGGGGGAGCCTACAATGAGCAGTTCTTC. Residues: CSGSGGAYNEQFF.

This clonotype was picked up many times. The chain is built from TRBV7-6 and TRBJ1-2, with 8 bases aligning to TRBD1. Germline-derived CDR1 and CDR2 are SGHVS and FNYEAQ. This CDR3 spans 14 amino acids. The V segment lost 3 bases and the J segment 4 bases; nucleotides outside the gene matches: 4. The CDR3 region is CASSFGTGGYGYTF. The CDR3 region has the DNA TGTGCCAGCAGCTTTGGAACAGGGGGCTATGGCTACACCTTC.

The gene calls are TRBV4-1 and TRBJ2-7; TRBD1 matches at 7 bases. J gave up 3 bases and V 3 bases, and 5 bases lay outside the gene matches. The CDR3 spans 14 residues. The germline V gene has CDR1 MGHRA and CDR2 YSYEKL. CDR3: CASSHQTGDYEQYF. CDR3 DNA sequence: TGCGCCAGCAGCCACCAAACAGGGGACTACGAGCAGTACTTC.

This clonotype was counted ten times or more. V usage is TRBV7-3 and J usage is TRBJ2-3; unclear D gene. V lost 10 bases to trimming and J lost 2 bases, with 16 bases between them. Germline-derived CDR1 and CDR2 are SGHTA and FQGTGA. This CDR3 spans 14 amino acids. CDR3 sequence reads: CAILTPLYTDTQYF. CDR3 nucleotides: TGTGCCATCCTGACCCCTTTATACACAGATACGCAGTATTTT.

This clonotype was seen a few times. V usage is TRBV11-2 and J usage is TRBJ2-1; 16 nucleotides line up with TRBD2. CDR3 length: 19 amino acids. V trimming: 6 bases; J trimming: 8 bases; junction bases outside the gene matches: 16. CDR1 and CDR2 (germline): SGHAT, FQNNGV. CDR3 nucleotides: TGTGCCAGCAGTGGTTATGGTTGGGGACTAGCGGGAGGGCCGGATGAGCAGTTCTTC. Protein sequence: CASSGYGWGLAGGPDEQFF.

This clonotype was detected many times. The V and J genes are TRBV28 and TRBJ1-2; perhaps TRBD1 as D (6 bases). Trimming cost V 5 bases and J 3 bases, with 16 bases left between them. The CDR3 extends over 15 amino acids. The germline CDR1 and CDR2 sequences are MDHEN and SYDVKM. Written as DNA, the CDR3 is TGTGCCAGCAGTATAGAGGGGGGGCGAGACTATGGCTACACCTTC. Its protein is CASSIEGGRDYGYTF.

This clonotype was seen only a few times. The chain combines TRBV24-1 with TRBJ2-1, with 10 bases fitting TRBD2. Germline V gene lookup returns CDR1 KGHDR and CDR2 SFDVKD. This CDR3 has 15 amino acids. Trimming cost V 3 bases and J 8 bases; bases outside gene matches: 6. The CDR3: CATSDQAGGSDEQFF. The CDR3 bases are TGTGCCACCAGTGATCAAGCGGGAGGGTCGGATGAGCAGTTCTTC.

At least ten counts were recorded for this clonotype. The chain couples TRBV7-9 to TRBJ2-7, with TRBD2 matching 7 bases. Germline CDR1 is SEHNR and CDR2 is FQNEAQ (reference sequence). This CDR3 comprises 15 residues. V shed 3 bases and J 3 bases; nucleotides not matched to a gene: 8. CDR3 in amino acids: CASSLRSGILYEQYF. In DNA, the CDR3 is TGTGCCAGCAGCTTGAGAAGCGGGATCCTCTACGAGCAGTACTTC. The full variable domain, completed using reference TRBV7-9 and TRBJ2-7, is DTGVSQNPRHKITKRGQNVTFRCDPISEHNRLYWYRQTLGQGPEFLTYFQNEAQLEKSRLLSDRFSAERPKGSFSTLEIQRTEQGDSAMYLCASSLRSGILYEQYFGPGTRLTVT.

The chain employs TRBV12-3 or TRBV12-4 and TRBJ2-1, with 8 bases fitting TRBD2. The CDR3 sequence is 18 residues long. V lost 3 bases, J lost 4 bases, and 14 bases stayed unmatched. In DNA form, the CDR3 reads TGTGCCAGCAGTTTTGGAGCGGGAGATAGAATCCTTTACAATGAGCAGTTCTTC. Amino acids: CASSFGAGDRILYNEQFF.

Only a few counts were recorded for this clonotype. V usage is TRBV6-1 and J usage is TRBJ2-7, with 12 bases lining up with TRBD1. The ends lost 6 bases at V and 7 bases at J; junction bases unmatched: 7. The CDR3 has 14 amino acids. Germline V gives CDR1 MNHNS, CDR2 SASEGT. CDR3 sequence: CASRTGTGGWEQYV. CDR3 sequence (DNA): TGTGCCAGCAGAACCGGGACAGGGGGCTGGGAGCAGTACGTC.

A word on this clonotype: Given the absence of the conserved phenylalanine or tryptophan at the CDR3 end, a read error is likely. The DNA is left out, because the CDR3 cannot be placed on it with certainty; the CDR3 is given as TCRdb lists it. The V call is TRBV20-1, the J call TRBJ2-3; the D segment call TRBD1 is taken from the table without a DNA check. The CDR3 totals 12 residues, both ends included. Germline CDR1 DFQATT, CDR2 SNEGSKA (reference sequence). CDR3 amino acids: CSAREPGQAITL.

This clonotype was seen only a few times. The chain carries TRBV28 and TRBJ2-7; D is ambiguous. Germline assignment: CDR1 MDHEN and CDR2 SYDVKM. Trimming cost V 3 bases and J 1 base, with 16 bases left between them. This CDR3 is 16 amino acids long. CDR3: CASSLGRPPGSYEQYV. CDR3 sequence (DNA): TGTGCCAGCAGTTTGGGCCGCCCGCCGGGTTCCTACGAGCAGTACGTC.

This rearrangement joins TRBV9 to TRBJ2-7, with D uncertain. V shed 0 bases and J shed 6 bases, with 7 bases lying between them. This CDR3 is built from 12 residues. Germline values: CDR1 SGDLS, CDR2 YYNGEE. The CDR3 loop reads CASSVASGEQYF. As DNA, the CDR3 is TGTGCCAGCAGCGTAGCTTCTGGCGAGCAGTACTTC.

This clonotype was counted only a few times. This chain uses TRBV9 with TRBJ2-1; D is unresolved. Germline V gene sequence: CDR1 SGDLS, CDR2 YYNGEE. Trimming removed 0 bases at V and 10 bases at J, with 14 bases between. The CDR3 is 14 residues long. The CDR3 region is CASSVASLTTEQFF. The CDR3 coding sequence is TGTGCCAGCAGCGTAGCTAGTTTAACGACGGAGCAGTTCTTC.

This chain uses TRBV20-1 with TRBJ2-7, with D unresolved. From germline, CDR1 is DFQATT and CDR2 SNEGSKA (reference sequence). The CDR3 consists of 11 residues. V lost 0 bases to trimming and J lost 4 bases, with 4 bases between them. The DNA for the CDR3 is TGCAGTGCTAGAGACGGATACGAGCAGTACTTC. Its protein product is CSARDGYEQYF.

The sample holds many counts of this clonotype. This chain uses TRBV9 with TRBJ1-6; D gene unclear. The ends were cut back, 1 base at V and 9 bases at J, with 5 bases in the middle. CDR1 SGDLS and CDR2 YYNGEE come from the germline V gene. The CDR3 has 12 residues. The CDR3 sequence: CASSVSGSPLHF. The CDR3 DNA follows: TGTGCCAGCAGCGTAAGTGGTTCACCCCTCCACTTT.